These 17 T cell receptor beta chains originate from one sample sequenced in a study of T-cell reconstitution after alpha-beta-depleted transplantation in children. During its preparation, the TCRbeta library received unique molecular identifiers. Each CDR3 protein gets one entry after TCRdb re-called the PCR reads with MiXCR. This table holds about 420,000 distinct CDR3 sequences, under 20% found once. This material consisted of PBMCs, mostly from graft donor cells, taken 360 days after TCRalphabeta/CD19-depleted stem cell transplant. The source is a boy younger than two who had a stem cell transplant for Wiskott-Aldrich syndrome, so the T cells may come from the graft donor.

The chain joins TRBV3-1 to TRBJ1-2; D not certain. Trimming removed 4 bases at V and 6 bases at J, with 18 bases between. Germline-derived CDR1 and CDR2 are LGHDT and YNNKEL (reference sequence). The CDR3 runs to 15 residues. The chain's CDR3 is CASSRRPGSWDGYTF. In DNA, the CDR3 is TGTGCCAGCAGCCGCAGACCGGGCAGTTGGGATGGCTACACCTTC.

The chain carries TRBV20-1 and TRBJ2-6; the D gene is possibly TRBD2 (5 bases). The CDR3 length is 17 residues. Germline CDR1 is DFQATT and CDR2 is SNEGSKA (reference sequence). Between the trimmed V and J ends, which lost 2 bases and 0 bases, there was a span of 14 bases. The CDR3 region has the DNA TGCAGTGCTAGAACCCCAGACGGACTCTCTGGGGCCAACGTCCTGACTTTC. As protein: CSARTPDGLSGANVLTF.

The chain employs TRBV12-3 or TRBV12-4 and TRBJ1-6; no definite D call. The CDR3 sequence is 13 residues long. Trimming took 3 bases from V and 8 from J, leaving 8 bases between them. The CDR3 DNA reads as TGTGCCAGCAGTTTCGAGGGATATTCACCCCTCCACTTT. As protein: CASSFEGYSPLHF.

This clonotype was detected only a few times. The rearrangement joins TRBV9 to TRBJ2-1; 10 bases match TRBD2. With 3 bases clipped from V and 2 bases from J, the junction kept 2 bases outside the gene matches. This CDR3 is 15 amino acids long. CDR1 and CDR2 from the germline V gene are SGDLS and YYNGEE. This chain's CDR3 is CASSETSGTYNEQFF. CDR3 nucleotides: TGTGCCAGCAGCGAAACTAGCGGGACCTACAATGAGCAGTTCTTC.

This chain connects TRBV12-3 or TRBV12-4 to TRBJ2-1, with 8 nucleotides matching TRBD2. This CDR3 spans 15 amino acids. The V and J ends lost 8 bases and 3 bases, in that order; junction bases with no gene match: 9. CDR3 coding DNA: TGTGCCAGCTCTTTGGGGGGACTAGTCTACAATGAGCAGTTCTTC. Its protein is CASSLGGLVYNEQFF.

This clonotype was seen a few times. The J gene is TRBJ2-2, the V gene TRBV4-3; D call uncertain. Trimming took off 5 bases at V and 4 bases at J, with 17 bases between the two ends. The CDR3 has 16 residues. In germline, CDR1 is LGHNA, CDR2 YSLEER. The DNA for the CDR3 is TGCGCCAGCAGCTCCTGGGCTCCTAAGGGCACCGGGGAGCTGTTTTTT. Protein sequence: CASSSWAPKGTGELFF.

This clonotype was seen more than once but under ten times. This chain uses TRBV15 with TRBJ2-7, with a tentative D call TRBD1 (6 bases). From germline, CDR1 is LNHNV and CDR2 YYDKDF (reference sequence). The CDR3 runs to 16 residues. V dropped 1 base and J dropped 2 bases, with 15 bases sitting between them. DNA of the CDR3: TGTGCCACCAGCAGAGCAGGACAGAAGCGCCCCTACGAGCAGTACTTC. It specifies CATSRAGQKRPYEQYF.

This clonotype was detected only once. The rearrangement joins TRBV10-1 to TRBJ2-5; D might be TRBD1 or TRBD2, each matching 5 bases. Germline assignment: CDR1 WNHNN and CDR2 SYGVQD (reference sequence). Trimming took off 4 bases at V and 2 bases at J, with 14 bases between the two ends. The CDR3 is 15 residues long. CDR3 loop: CASSVSMGEQETQYF. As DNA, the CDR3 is TGCGCCAGCAGTGTATCGATGGGGGAGCAAGAGACCCAGTACTTC.

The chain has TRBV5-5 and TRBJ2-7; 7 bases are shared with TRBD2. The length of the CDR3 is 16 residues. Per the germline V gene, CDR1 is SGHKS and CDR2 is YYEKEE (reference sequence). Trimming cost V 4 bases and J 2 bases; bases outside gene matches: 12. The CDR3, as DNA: TGTGCCAGCAGCCGGATGGGGGGGTCCCTCACCTACGAGCAGTACTTC. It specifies CASSRMGGSLTYEQYF.

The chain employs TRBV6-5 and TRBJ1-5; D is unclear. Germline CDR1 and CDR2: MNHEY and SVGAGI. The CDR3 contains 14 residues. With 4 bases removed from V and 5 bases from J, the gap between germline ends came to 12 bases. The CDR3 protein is CASSFLSGDQPQHF. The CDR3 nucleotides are TGTGCCAGCAGTTTCCTCAGTGGGGATCAGCCCCAGCATTTT.

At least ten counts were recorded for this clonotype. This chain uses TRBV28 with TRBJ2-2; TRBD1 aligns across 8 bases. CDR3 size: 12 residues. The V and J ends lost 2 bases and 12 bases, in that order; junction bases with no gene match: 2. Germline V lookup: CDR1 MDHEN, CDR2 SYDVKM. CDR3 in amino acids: CASSLGQGKLFF. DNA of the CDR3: TGTGCCAGCAGTTTAGGACAGGGAAAGCTGTTTTTT. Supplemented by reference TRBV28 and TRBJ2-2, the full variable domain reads DVKVTQSSRYLVKRTGEKVFLECVQDMDHENMFWYRQDPGLGLRLIYFSYDVKMKEKGDIPEGYSVSREKKERFSLILESASTNQTSMYLCASSLGQGKLFFGEGSRLTVL.

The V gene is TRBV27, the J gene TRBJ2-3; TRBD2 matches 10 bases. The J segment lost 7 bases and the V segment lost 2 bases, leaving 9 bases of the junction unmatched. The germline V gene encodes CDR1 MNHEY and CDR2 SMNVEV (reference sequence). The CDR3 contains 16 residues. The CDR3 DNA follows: TGTGCCAGCAGTTTAAGTAGCGGGGGGATCACCAATACGCAGTATTTT. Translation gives CASSLSSGGITNTQYF.

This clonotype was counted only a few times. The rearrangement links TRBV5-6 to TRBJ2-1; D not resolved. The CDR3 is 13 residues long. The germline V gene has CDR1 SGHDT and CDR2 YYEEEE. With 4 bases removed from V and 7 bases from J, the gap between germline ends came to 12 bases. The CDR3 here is CASSVGSWNEQFF. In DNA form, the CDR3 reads TGTGCCAGCAGCGTGGGTAGTTGGAATGAGCAGTTCTTC.

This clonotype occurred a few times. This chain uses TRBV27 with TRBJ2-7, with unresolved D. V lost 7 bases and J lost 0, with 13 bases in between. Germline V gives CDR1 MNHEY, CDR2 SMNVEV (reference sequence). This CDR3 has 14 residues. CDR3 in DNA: TGTGCCAGCAATCCGGCCTGGAGCTCCTACGAGCAGTACTTC. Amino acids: CASNPAWSSYEQYF.

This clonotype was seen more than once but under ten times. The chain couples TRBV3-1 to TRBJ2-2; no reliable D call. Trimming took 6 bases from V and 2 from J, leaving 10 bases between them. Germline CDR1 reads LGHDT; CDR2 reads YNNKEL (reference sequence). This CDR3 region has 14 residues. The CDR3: CASRGHTNTGELFF. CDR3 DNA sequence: TGTGCCAGCAGGGGCCATACTAACACCGGGGAGCTGTTTTTT.

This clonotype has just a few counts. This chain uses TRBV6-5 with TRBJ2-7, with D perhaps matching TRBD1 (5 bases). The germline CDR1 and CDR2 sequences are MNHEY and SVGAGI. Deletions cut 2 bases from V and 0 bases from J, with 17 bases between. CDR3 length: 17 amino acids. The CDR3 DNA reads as TGTGCCAGCAGTTACGGCCACAGGCTTTTAGGCTCCTACGAGCAGTACTTC. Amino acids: CASSYGHRLLGSYEQYF.

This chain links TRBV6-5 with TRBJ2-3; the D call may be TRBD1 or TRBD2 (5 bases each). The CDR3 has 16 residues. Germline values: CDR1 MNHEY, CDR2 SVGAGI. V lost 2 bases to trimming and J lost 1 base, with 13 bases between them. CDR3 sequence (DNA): TGTGCCAGCAGTTACGGGACGAGCGCCGGCACAGATACGCAGTATTTT. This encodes CASSYGTSAGTDTQYF.